Below, 17 T cell receptor beta chains from the same sample are listed, as sequenced in a study of T cell responses to AZD1222 COVID-19 vaccine. Measured with immunoSEQ multiplex PCR; TCRdb has only the in-frame clones, and not every one. The data hold under 150,000 clones, with roughly 92% observed a single time. The sample was peripheral blood, taken 28 days after the second AZD1222 dose. The origin of the receptors is an adult who received the AZD1222 COVID-19 vaccine.

The J gene is TRBJ2-5, the V gene TRBV2, with 9 bases aligning to TRBD1. This CDR3 region has 13 residues. V lost 8 bases to trimming and J lost 5 bases; unmatched junction nucleotides: 6. Germline assignment: CDR1 SNHLY and CDR2 FYNNEI. The CDR3 spells CASHRGLGETQYF. For the CDR3, the DNA is TGTGCCAGCCACAGGGGGCTTGGGGAGACCCAGTACTTC.

The rearrangement joins TRBV27 to TRBJ2-3; 9 bases are a match to TRBD2. This CDR3 spans 15 amino acids. V lost 2 bases and J lost 1; bases outside the gene matches: 1. Germline V gene lookup returns CDR1 MNHEY and CDR2 SMNVEV (reference sequence). The CDR3 loop is CASSLIAGGTDTQYF. The CDR3 nucleotides are TGTGCCAGCAGTTTAATAGCGGGGGGCACAGATACGCAGTATTTT.

This clone was observed once. The chain has TRBV6-5 and TRBJ1-1, with a tentative D call TRBD1 (5 bases). Germline-derived CDR1 and CDR2 are MNHEY and SVGAGI. V was cut by 0 bases and J by 4 bases, with 9 bases left in between. The CDR3 length is 14 residues. In DNA form, the CDR3 reads TGTGCCAGCAGTTACTCACGGGGCGGCACTGAAGCTTTCTTT. Its protein is CASSYSRGGTEAFF.

The chain recombines TRBV7-3 with TRBJ2-1; 10 nucleotides agree with TRBD2. Germline CDR1 is SGHTA and CDR2 is FQGTGA. The CDR3 extends over 18 amino acids. With 3 bases clipped from V and 4 bases from J, the junction kept 12 bases outside the gene matches. DNA for the CDR3: TGTGCCAGCAGCTTCAACCCCGCGGGAGCGGGGGGGTACAATGAGCAGTTCTTC. Protein sequence: CASSFNPAGAGGYNEQFF.

This sequence joins TRBV4-1 and TRBJ1-5; 10 bases match TRBD1. Trimming removed 2 bases from V and 3 bases from J; junction bases left unmatched: 7. CDR1 is MGHRA, CDR2 YSYEKL, per germline. CDR3 size: 17 residues. The CDR3 coding sequence is TGCGCCAGCAGCCAACCCGCCGGGACAGGGGACAATCAGCCCCAGCATTTT. This codes for CASSQPAGTGDNQPQHF.

This clone is a singleton in its sample. The genes are TRBV28 and TRBJ2-2; TRBD1 aligns across 7 bases. This CDR3 has 14 amino acids. The germline CDR1 and CDR2 sequences are MDHEN and SYDVKM. The trim removed 4 bases at V and 4 bases at J, leaving 3 bases unmatched. The CDR3 DNA sequence: TGTGCCAGCAGTTATCCAGGGGGCACCGGGGAGCTGTTTTTT. Its translation is CASSYPGGTGELFF.

The chain recombines TRBV10-3 with TRBJ1-5, with D possibly being TRBD1 (5 bases). V was trimmed by 0 bases and J by 2 bases, leaving 17 bases between them. CDR3 length equals 18 residues. In germline, CDR1 is ENHRY, CDR2 SYGVKD. This CDR3 reads CAISESRGQFLGNQPQHF. The CDR3 nucleotides are TGTGCCATCAGTGAGTCGAGGGGTCAGTTTTTAGGCAATCAGCCCCAGCATTTT.

This chain links TRBV13 with TRBJ1-1; D remains ambiguous. V lost 1 base and J 8 bases, leaving 8 bases between the germline ends. The CDR3 has 12 residues. Germline CDR1 reads PRHDT; CDR2 reads FYEKMQ (reference sequence). In DNA, the CDR3 is TGTGCCAGCAGCTTAGCAGTCGGAGAAGCTTTCTTT. The encoded protein is CASSLAVGEAFF.

V is TRBV12-5 and J is TRBJ2-1; possible D gene TRBD1, 6 bases. This CDR3 has 14 amino acids. Germline loops: CDR1 LGHNT, CDR2 FRNRAP. V was clipped by 9 bases and J by 3 bases, with 15 bases between them. CDR3 amino acids: CASREGTSYNEQFF. The CDR3 DNA follows: TGTGCTAGCCGGGAAGGGACAAGCTACAATGAGCAGTTCTTC.

The chain recombines TRBV30 with TRBJ2-7; possibly TRBD1 for D (6 bases). The CDR3 covers 13 residues. Germline-derived CDR1 and CDR2 are GTSNPN and SVGIG (reference sequence). V lost 5 bases and J 4 bases, leaving 15 bases between the germline ends. In nucleotides, the CDR3 is TGTGCCTGGGGCAGGGACATTGCTTACGAGCAGTACTTC. Protein product: CAWGRDIAYEQYF.

The chain's CDR3 is CASSSGAAGELFF. As DNA, the CDR3 is TGTGCCAGCAGCTCTGGGGCGGCCGGGGAGCTGTTTTTT. This chain links TRBV7-8 with TRBJ2-2, with a possible D match to TRBD1 (5 bases). Trimming removed 4 bases at V and 6 bases at J, with 9 bases between. Germline V gene data show CDR1 as SGHVS and CDR2 as FQNEAQ. The CDR3 consists of 13 residues.

This chain uses TRBV30 with TRBJ1-2; D is uncertain. V lost 3 bases, J lost 3 bases, and 11 bases lay in between. Germline values: CDR1 GTSNPN, CDR2 SVGIG (reference sequence). The CDR3 runs 13 residues. The CDR3 DNA reads as TGTGCCTGGAGCCTGGGGTGGGACTATGGCTACACCTTC. This codes for CAWSLGWDYGYTF.

The rearrangement links TRBV27 to TRBJ2-7; either TRBD1 or TRBD2 may supply D (5 bases each). Germline assignment: CDR1 MNHEY and CDR2 SMNVEV (reference sequence). Deletions cut 6 bases from V and 0 bases from J, with 15 bases between. This CDR3 comprises 15 residues. The CDR3 DNA is TGTGCCAGCAGCCTGGGGACCGTCAGCTCCTACGAGCAGTACTTC. Its protein is CASSLGTVSSYEQYF.

The CDR3 sequence: CASSQSLGEADTQYF. For the CDR3, the DNA is TGTGCCAGCAGCCAGTCACTAGGGGAGGCAGATACGCAGTATTTT. The chain is built from TRBV4-2 and TRBJ2-3, with D perhaps matching TRBD2 (6 bases). V lost 3 bases and J 4 bases, leaving 14 bases between the germline ends. The CDR3 consists of 15 residues. CDR1 LGHNA and CDR2 YNFKEQ come from the germline V gene.

This clone was seen only once. The chain uses TRBV7-9 and TRBJ1-2, with D perhaps matching TRBD1 (5 bases). This CDR3 is built from 15 residues. Germline loops: CDR1 SEHNR, CDR2 FQNEAQ (reference sequence). Trimming pared 4 bases from V and 3 bases from J, leaving 15 bases between. CDR3 loop: CASSSAGTPHYGYTF. The CDR3 region has the DNA TGTGCCAGCAGCTCCGCCGGGACCCCACACTATGGCTACACCTTC.

The J gene is TRBJ1-2, the V gene TRBV27; TRBD1 is a possible D gene (6 bases). Germline V CDR1 and CDR2: MNHEY, SMNVEV (reference sequence). V was shortened by 1 base and J by 4 bases, with 13 bases between the two germline ends. This CDR3 is 15 amino acids long. The CDR3 DNA reads as TGTGCCAGCAGTTTATACGGGGGCGAGGGCTATGGCTACACCTTC. Its translation: CASSLYGGEGYGYTF.

This chain uses TRBV6-1 with TRBJ1-1; D gene unclear. CDR1 and CDR2 (germline): MNHNS, SASEGT. CDR3 length: 15 amino acids. With 0 bases removed from V and 7 bases from J, the gap between germline ends came to 15 bases. The CDR3 DNA follows: TGTGCCAGCAGTGAAGCTGCTCCGGGGTCAGATGAAGCTTTCTTT. Encoded protein: CASSEAAPGSDEAFF.